This TCR beta chain originates from a study of T cells after yellow fever vaccination. Study conclusions and caveats: The study re-detected most primary-vaccination clones after the booster (nearly 97% CD4, approximately 87% CD8).

A word on this clonotype: The antigen is unknown.

It was through 5'RACE template switching that TCR cDNA was made, with a universal primer site and UMIs added. TCRdb called the 5' RACE reads again in MiXCR, with one record for every CDR3 protein. The sample shows roughly 330,000 distinct CDR3 sequences, almost 4% of them seen only once. CDR3 length equals 16 residues. Trimming cost V 1 base and J 3 bases, with 15 bases left between them. Germline-derived CDR1 and CDR2 are SGHVS and FNYEAQ. This receptor was obtained from a man aged 18-30 years who received the YFV17D yellow fever vaccine. The rearrangement joins TRBV7-6 to TRBJ1-1; maybe TRBD1 (6 bases). The sequencing used PBMCs, collected 5 days after the yellow fever booster vaccination. Here the CDR3 DNA reads TGTGCCAGCAGCTTAGGGCAGACAGGAGGGGACACTGAAGCTTTCTTT. The encoded protein is CASSLGQTGGDTEAFF.